This T cell receptor (beta chain) was captured in a study of OX40 agonist ivuxolimab in advanced cancers. Study as a whole: There were three patients with partial responses, one having hepatocellular carcinoma and two cutaneous melanoma.

Profiled with immunoSEQ multiplex PCR; TCRdb holds only in-frame clones, not every one. Among over 70,000 clones, around 89% were seen once, and the ten largest hold roughly 9.7%. Concerning this clone: No antigen is known for it.

The study, taken as a whole, reports: Among expanded peripheral T cells, antigen specificity went undetermined. At 0.1 to 3.0 mg/kg, CD4+ and CD8+ blood T cells expanded clonally by week 6. CD4+ T cells averaged fewer expanded clones than CD8+ T cells.

The length of the CDR3 is 15 residues. The ends lost 4 bases at V and 6 bases at J; junction bases unmatched: 8. Germline values: CDR1 MDHEN, CDR2 SYDVKM. The sequence was obtained from an adult with an advanced solid tumor such as melanoma, head and neck, liver or kidney cancer. This rearrangement joins TRBV28 to TRBJ2-2; 7 bases match TRBD1. The starting material was CD4+ or CD8+ T cells sorted from blood, obtained in a trial of the OX40 agonist ivuxolimab. The CDR3 DNA is TGTGCCAGCAGTTACAGGGGACCCCGGGCCGGGGAGCTGTTTTTT. This translates into CASSYRGPRAGELFF.